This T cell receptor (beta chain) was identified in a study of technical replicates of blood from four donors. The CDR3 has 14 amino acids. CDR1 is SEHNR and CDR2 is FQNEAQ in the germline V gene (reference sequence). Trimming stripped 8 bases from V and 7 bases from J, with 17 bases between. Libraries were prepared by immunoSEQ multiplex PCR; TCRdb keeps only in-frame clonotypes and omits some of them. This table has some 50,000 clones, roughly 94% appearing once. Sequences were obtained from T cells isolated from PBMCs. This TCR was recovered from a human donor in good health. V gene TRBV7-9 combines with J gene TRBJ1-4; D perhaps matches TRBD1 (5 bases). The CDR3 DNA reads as TGTGCCAGCCCATCCCGGGCGGGGCCTGAAAAACTGTTTTTT. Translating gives CASPSRAGPEKLFF.